The entry that follows covers one T cell receptor (beta chain) sequence. Sequencing used immunoSEQ multiplex PCR; TCRdb keeps in-frame clones, though not all of them. The data contain about 110,000 clones, around four fifths of them seen just once; the ten biggest clones take up about 4.3%. The V gene lost 1 base and the J gene lost 5 bases, with 9 bases spanning the gap. Germline V gene lookup returns CDR1 PRHDT and CDR2 FYEKMQ (reference sequence). The CDR3 is 13 amino acids. This entry comes from a study of blood T cell repertoires in COVID-19. This TCR was sampled from a man between 65 and 85 years old with acute or convalescent COVID-19. What was sequenced was peripheral blood. The chain recombines TRBV13 with TRBJ2-7, with D possibly matching TRBD2 (6 bases). The CDR3 loop reads CASSLAGVHEQYF. DNA of the CDR3: TGTGCCAGCAGCTTAGCGGGGGTGCACGAGCAGTACTTC.